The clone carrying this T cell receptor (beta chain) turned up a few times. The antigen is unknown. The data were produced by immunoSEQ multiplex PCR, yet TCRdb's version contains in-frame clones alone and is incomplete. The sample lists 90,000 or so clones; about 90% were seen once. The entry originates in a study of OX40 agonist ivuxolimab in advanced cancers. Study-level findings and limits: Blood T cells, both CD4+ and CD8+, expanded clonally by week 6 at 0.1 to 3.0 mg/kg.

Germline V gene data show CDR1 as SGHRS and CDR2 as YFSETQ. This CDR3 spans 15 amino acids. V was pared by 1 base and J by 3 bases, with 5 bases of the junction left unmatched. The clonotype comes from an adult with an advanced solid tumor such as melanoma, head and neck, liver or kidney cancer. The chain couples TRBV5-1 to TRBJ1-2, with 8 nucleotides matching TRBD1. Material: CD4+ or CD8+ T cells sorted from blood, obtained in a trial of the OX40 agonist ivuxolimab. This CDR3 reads CASSLMGQDYYGYTF. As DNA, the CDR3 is TGCGCCAGCAGCTTGATGGGACAGGACTACTATGGCTACACCTTC. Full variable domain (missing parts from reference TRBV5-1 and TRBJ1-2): KAGVTQTPRYLIKTRGQQVTLSCSPISGHRSVSWYQQTPGQGLQFLFEYFSETQRNKGNFPGRFSGRQFSNSRSEMNVSTLELGDSALYLCASSLMGQDYYGYTFGSGTRLTVV.